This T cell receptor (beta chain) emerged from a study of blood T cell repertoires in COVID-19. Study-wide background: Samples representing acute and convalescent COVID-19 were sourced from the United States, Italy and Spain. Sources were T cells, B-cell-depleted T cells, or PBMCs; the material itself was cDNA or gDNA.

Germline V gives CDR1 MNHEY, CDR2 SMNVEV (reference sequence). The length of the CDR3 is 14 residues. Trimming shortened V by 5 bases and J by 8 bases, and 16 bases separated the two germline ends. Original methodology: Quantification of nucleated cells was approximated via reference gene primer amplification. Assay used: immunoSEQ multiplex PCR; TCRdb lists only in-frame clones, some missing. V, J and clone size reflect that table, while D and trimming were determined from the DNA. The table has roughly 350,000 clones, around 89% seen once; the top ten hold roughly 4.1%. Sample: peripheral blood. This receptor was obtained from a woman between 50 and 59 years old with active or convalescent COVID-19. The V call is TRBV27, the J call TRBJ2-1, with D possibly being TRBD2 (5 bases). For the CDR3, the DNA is TGTGCCAGCAGTGCCGGGATCCTAAGCCATGAGCAGTTCTTC. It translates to CASSAGILSHEQFF.